This T cell receptor (beta chain) originates from a study of beta chain features in type 1 diabetes. The whole isolated RNA underwent reverse transcription, so sequencing captured expressed TCRB transcripts. Here immunoSEQ multiplex PCR was the method, and the copy in TCRdb shows in-frame clones only, minus some. The sample lists 600,000 or so clones, about 14% occurring once. Regarding the study as a whole: Shorter TCRB CDR3s, moderately but significantly so, were found in Type 1 diabetes patients in all four CD4+ subsets. Patients with type 1 diabetes showed fewer VDJ junction insertions and more deletions. Cells with high TCR expression could be over-represented by cDNA sequencing.

Concerning this clone: Its antigen is undetermined.

There are 15 residues in the CDR3. V lost 5 bases to trimming and J lost 5 bases, with 17 bases between them. In germline, CDR1 is SEHNR, CDR2 FQNEAQ (reference sequence). The sequence was collected from a man younger than 35 with type 1 diabetes. The gene calls are TRBV7-9 and TRBJ2-3; D possibly uses TRBD1 or TRBD2 (5 bases each). Material for sequencing was naive CD4+ T cells from blood. The CDR3 DNA follows: TGTGCCAGCAGCCCTGGGACCAGCGGTGAAGATACGCAGTATTTT. It translates to CASSPGTSGEDTQYF.